This T cell receptor (beta chain) was recovered during a study of T cell responses to AZD1222 COVID-19 vaccine listed by TCRdb under 2021. Turning to the overall study: TCR sequencing covered roughly 230 trial participants: approximately 200 given two doses of AZD1222 and some 25 given two doses of MenACWY control vaccine. Trial participants were enrolled into age subgroups of 18-55, 56-69 and 70-plus years, which contained 148, 28 and 57 TCR-sequenced participants, respectively.

CDR3 length: 14 amino acids, cysteine to phenylalanine. Only the CDR3 DNA stays, 42 bases, in frame from base 1. The germline V gene encodes CDR1 LNHDA and CDR2 SQIVND (reference sequence). The germline ends are 13 bases apart after V is trimmed by 9 bases and J by 1 base. As concerns this clone: Its antigen is unknown. Base qualities were left out, and no much larger clone turns up one base away.

The CDR3 regions of human TCRbeta chains were analyzed by immunosequencing. In the original analysis: Repertoire TCRs were matched against a reference library of SARS-CoV-2-specific TCRs generated with the MIRA antigen-specificity platform. Breadth was defined as the fraction of unique TCRs that were SARS-CoV-2-associated, and depth was defined as the fraction of total T cells that were SARS-CoV-2-associated. Using the MIRA data, each spike-specific TCR was mapped to the spike region that the TCR reacts to and placed in a CD4 or CD8 class. Log10-transformed breadth and depth values were compared by one-way ANOVA with Sidak's multiple comparisons tests. Held by TCRdb, this immuneACCESS table contains in-frame sequences only and omits some clones. Under half of the omission traces to an unresolved V gene where checked; the cause of the rest is unknown. D and trimming were read from the DNA, whereas the V and J calls and clone size are those reported in that table. The sample profile shows about 140,000 clones; around 91% of them were found once. The top ten clonotypes cover approximately 6.3% of the sample.

In light of the paper, this sample's time point label describes: about 28 days (+/-7) after the second vaccine dose. AZD1222 recipients whose second dose came at about 4 weeks and those whose second dose came at about 12 weeks were combined into one group, since spike-specific TCR depth and breadth did not differ between the two schedules. The vaccinee samples were drawn from two UK trials, COV001 and COV002, one of which was a single-blind randomized controlled phase 2/3 trial testing AZD1222 (ChAdOx1 nCoV-19) in healthy adults. For TCRbeta chain sequencing, PBMC samples from trial participants were taken at day 0 and at day 28 after the second dose. The research as a whole found: After two AZD1222 doses, both the breadth and the depth of spike-specific TCRs were significantly higher than at day 0 and than in MenACWY recipients. CD4 TCRs associated with the vaccine covered the entire spike protein, and the dominant responses were in regions 160-218 and 743-854. Most participants were white British and females outnumbered males, and the authors suggested that clonal diversity may have been underestimated. Reportedly, almost half of the unique spike-specific TCRs recognized epitopes lying outside the regions that are mutated in the B.1.351 and B.1.1.7 variants. Because no day 14 peak-response samples were available, repertoires were characterized only after the peak T cell response. In the small 56-69-year group, the increase in depth fell short of significance, most likely because of low power. Only five to seven AZD1222 recipients were SARS-CoV-2 seropositive at baseline, limiting conclusions about previously exposed vaccinees.

The input for sequencing was peripheral blood, taken 28 days after the second AZD1222 dose. The TCR originated in an adult who received the AZD1222 COVID-19 vaccine. The chain links TRBV19 with TRBJ1-3, with an unclear D gene assignment. The CDR3 reads CASNKAVSGNTIYF. The sequenced DNA is TGTGCCAGCAATAAAGCGGTTTCTGGAAACACCATATATTTT.